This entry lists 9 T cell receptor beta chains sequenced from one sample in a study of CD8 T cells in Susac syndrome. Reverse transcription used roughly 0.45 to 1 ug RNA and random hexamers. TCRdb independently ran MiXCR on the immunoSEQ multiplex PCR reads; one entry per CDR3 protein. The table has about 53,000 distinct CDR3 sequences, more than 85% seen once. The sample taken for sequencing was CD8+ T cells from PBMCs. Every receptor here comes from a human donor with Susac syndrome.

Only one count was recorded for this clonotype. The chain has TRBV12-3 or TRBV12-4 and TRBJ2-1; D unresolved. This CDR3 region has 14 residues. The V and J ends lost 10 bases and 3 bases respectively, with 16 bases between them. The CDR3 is CATSETWLYNEQFF. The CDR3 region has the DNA TGTGCCACCTCGGAGACGTGGCTCTACAATGAGCAGTTCTTC.

In DNA form, the CDR3 reads TGTGCCAGCAGCTTTAGACAGGGGAGCGGTGGTGGGGATGAGCAGTTCTTC. This translates into CASSFRQGSGGGDEQFF. V is TRBV13 and J is TRBJ2-1, with TRBD1 identical over 8 bases. Germline V gene lookup returns CDR1 PRHDT and CDR2 FYEKMQ (reference sequence). The V segment lost 3 bases and the J segment 8 bases; nucleotides outside the gene matches: 15. The CDR3 runs 17 residues.

This CDR3 is CSAGARDGRVNEQFF. The CDR3 DNA reads TGCAGTGCTGGGGCTCGGGACGGCAGAGTCAATGAGCAGTTCTTC. This chain links TRBV20-1 with TRBJ2-1; D might be TRBD1 or TRBD2, each matching 5 bases. Per germline, CDR1 DFQATT and CDR2 SNEGSKA (reference sequence). The CDR3 length is 15 residues. The V end lost 5 bases, the J end lost 6 bases, and 20 bases lay between the germline ends.

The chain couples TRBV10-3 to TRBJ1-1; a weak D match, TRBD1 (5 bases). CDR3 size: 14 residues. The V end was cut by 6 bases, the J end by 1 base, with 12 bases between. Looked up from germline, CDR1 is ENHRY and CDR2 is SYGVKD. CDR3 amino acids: CAISEPTANTEAFF. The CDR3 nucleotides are TGTGCCATCAGCGAACCGACAGCGAACACTGAAGCTTTCTTT.

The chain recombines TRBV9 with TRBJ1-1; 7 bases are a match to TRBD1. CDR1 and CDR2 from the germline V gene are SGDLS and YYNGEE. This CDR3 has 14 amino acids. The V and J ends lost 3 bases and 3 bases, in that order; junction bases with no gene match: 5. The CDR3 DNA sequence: TGTGCCAGCAGCGAACCCGACAGGGACACTGAAGCTTTCTTT. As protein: CASSEPDRDTEAFF.

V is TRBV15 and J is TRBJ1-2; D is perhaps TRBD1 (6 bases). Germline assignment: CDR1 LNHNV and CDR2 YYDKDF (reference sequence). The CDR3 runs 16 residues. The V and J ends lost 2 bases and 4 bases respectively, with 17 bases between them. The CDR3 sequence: CATSRSRDTSRYGYTF. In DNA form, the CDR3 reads TGTGCCACCAGCAGAAGCCGGGACACCTCTCGCTATGGCTACACCTTC.

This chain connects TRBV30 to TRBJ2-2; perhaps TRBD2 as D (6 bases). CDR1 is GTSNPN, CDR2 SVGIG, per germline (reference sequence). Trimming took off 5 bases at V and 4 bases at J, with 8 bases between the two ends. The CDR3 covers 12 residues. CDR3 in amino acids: CAWGGITGELFF. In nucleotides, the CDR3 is TGTGCCTGGGGAGGGATCACCGGGGAGCTGTTTTTT.

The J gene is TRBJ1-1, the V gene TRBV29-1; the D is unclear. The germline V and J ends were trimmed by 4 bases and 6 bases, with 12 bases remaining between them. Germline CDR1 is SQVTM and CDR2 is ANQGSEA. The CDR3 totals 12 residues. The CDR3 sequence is CSVVSGRAEAFF. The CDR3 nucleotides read TGCAGCGTTGTGTCGGGTAGGGCTGAAGCTTTCTTT.

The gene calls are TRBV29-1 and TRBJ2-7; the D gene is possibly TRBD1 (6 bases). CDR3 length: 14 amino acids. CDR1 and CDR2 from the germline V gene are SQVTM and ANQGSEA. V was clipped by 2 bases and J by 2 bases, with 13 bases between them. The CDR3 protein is CSVEKRGSTYEQYF. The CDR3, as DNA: TGCAGCGTTGAAAAAAGGGGGTCCACCTACGAGCAGTACTTC.